The text below deals with one TCR beta chain. This entry is derived from a study of T cells after posttransplantation cyclophosphamide. Generated by immunoSEQ multiplex PCR, the TCRdb table keeps only in-frame clones and is missing some. The table lists about 1,200 clones, 74% of them singletons. V lost 1 base, J lost 2 bases, and 4 bases lay in between. Germline V CDR1 and CDR2: SQVTM, ANQGSEA. CDR3 length: 12 residues. The sequenced sample was memory CD8+ T cells sorted from blood. The rearrangement uses TRBV29-1 and TRBJ2-3; unclear D gene. This receptor was obtained from a man aged 50-59 years in good health, CMV-negative, and a related stem cell transplant donor. CDR3 residues: CSVEGHTDTQYF. The DNA for the CDR3 is TGCAGCGTTGAAGGGCACACAGATACGCAGTATTTT.